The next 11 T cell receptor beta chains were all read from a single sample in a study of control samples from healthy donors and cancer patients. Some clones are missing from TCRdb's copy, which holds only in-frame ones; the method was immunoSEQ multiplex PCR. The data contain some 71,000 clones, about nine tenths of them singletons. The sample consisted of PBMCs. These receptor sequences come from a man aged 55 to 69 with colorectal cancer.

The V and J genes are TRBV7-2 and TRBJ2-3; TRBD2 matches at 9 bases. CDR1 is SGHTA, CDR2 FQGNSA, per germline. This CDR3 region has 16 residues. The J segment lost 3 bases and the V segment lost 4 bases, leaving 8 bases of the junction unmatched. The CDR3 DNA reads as TGTGCCAGCAGCTCAAAACGACTAGCGGTAACAGATACGCAGTATTTT. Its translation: CASSSKRLAVTDTQYF.

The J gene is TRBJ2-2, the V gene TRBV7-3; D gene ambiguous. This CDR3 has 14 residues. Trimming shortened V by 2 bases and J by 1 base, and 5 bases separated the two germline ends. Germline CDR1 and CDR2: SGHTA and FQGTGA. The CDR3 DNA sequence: TGTGCCAGCAGCTTAGGAAGGAACACCGGGGAGCTGTTTTTT. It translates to CASSLGRNTGELFF.

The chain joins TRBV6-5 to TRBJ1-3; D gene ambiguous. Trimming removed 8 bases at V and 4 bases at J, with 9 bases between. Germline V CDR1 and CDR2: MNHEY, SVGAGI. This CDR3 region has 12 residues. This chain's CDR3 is CASSMSGNTIYF. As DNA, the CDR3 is TGTGCCAGCTCTATGTCCGGAAACACCATATATTTT.

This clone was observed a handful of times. The CDR3 DNA follows: TGTGCCAGCAGCTTGCCCGCAAACTATGGCTACACCTTC. This sequence encodes CASSLPANYGYTF. The chain is built from TRBV5-6 and TRBJ1-2; the D is unclear. CDR1 SGHDT and CDR2 YYEEEE come from the germline V gene. The V end was cut by 1 base, the J end by 2 bases, with 6 bases between. The CDR3 totals 13 residues.

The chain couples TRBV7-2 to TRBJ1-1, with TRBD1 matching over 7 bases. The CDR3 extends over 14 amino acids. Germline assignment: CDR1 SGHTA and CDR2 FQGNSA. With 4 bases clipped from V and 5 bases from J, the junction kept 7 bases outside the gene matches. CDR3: CASSWGSTGTEAFF. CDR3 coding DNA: TGTGCCAGCAGCTGGGGATCGACAGGGACTGAAGCTTTCTTT.

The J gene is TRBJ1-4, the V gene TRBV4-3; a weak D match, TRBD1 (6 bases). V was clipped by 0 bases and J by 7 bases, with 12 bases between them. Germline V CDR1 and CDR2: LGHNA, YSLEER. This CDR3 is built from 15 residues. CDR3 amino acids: CASSQDAGASEKLFF. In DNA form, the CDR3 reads TGCGCCAGCAGCCAAGACGCAGGGGCTAGTGAAAAACTGTTTTTT.

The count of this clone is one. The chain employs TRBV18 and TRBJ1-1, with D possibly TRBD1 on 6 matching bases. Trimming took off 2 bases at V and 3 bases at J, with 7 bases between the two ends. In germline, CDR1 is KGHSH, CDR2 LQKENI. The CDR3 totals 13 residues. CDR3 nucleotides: TGTGCCAGCTCACCATCAGGGGACACTGAAGCTTTCTTT. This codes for CASSPSGDTEAFF.

The CDR3 region is CASSASGGNEQFF. The CDR3 DNA follows: TGTGCCAGCAGCGCCTCAGGGGGCAATGAGCAGTTCTTC. The V and J genes are TRBV7-9 and TRBJ2-1; 7 bases are shared with TRBD1. Losses at the gene ends were 5 bases for V and 6 bases for J; bases not matched to a gene: 4. The CDR3 has 13 amino acids. Germline-derived CDR1 and CDR2 are SEHNR and FQNEAQ (reference sequence).

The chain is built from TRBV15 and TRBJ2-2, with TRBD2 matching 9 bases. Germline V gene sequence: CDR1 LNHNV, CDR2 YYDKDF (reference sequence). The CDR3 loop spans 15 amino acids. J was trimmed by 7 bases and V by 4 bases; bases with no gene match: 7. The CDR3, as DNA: TGTGCCACCAGCAATAGCGGGGGCGGGGACGGGGAGCTGTTTTTT. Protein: CATSNSGGGDGELFF.

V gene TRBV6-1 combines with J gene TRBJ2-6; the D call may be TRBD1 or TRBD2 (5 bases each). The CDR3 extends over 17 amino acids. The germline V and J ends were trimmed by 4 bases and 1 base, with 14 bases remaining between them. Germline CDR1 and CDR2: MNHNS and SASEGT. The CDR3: CASSARDGLSGANVLTF. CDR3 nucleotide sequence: TGTGCCAGCAGTGCACGGGACGGGCTGTCTGGGGCCAACGTCCTGACTTTC.

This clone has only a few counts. The CDR3, as DNA: TGTGCCAGCAAGTTTCGATACAATGAGCAGTTCTTC. Translating gives CASKFRYNEQFF. V usage is TRBV6-5 and J usage is TRBJ2-1; D is undetermined. The CDR3 runs to 12 residues. The V end lost 7 bases, the J end lost 4 bases, and 8 bases lay between the germline ends. CDR1 is MNHEY, CDR2 SVGAGI, per germline.